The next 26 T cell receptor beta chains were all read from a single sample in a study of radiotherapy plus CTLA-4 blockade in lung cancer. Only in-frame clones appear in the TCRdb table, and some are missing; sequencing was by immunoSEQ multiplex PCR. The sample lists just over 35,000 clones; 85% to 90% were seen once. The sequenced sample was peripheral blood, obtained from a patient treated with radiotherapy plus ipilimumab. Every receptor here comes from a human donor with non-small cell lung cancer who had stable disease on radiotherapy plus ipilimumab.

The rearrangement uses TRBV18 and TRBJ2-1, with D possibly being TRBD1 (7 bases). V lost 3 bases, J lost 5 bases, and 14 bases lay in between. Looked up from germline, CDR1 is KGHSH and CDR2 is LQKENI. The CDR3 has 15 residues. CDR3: CASSPDGGTDNEQFF. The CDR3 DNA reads TGTGCCAGCTCACCCGACGGCGGGACAGACAATGAGCAGTTCTTC.

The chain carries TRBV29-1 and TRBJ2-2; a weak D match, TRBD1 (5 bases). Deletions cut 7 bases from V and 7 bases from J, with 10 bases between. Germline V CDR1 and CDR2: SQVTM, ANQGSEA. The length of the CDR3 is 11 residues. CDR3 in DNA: TGCAGCGGAAGGGGCCACGGGGAGCTGTTTTTT. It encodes CSGRGHGELFF.

The CDR3 DNA follows: TGTGCCAGTAGTATAGGAGATCAGCCCCAGCATTTT. This gives the protein CASSIGDQPQHF. The chain uses TRBV19 and TRBJ1-5, with D unclear. Trimming pared 1 base from V and 5 bases from J, leaving 3 bases between. This CDR3 has 12 amino acids. Germline CDR1 LNHDA, CDR2 SQIVND (reference sequence).

The CDR3 spells CASSSLPGSPRQETQYF. CDR3 in DNA: TGTGCCAGCAGTTCTCTGCCGGGGTCCCCCAGGCAAGAGACCCAGTACTTC. V gene TRBV9 combines with J gene TRBJ2-5; D is possibly TRBD2 (5 bases). This CDR3 region has 17 residues. The germline V gene encodes CDR1 SGDLS and CDR2 YYNGEE. The V and J ends lost 5 bases and 2 bases respectively, with 22 bases between them.

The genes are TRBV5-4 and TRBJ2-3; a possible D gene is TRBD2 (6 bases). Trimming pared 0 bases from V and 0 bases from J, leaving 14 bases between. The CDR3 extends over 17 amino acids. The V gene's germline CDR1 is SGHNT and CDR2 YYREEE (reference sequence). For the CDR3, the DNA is TGTGCCAGCAGCTTGGCGTCGGGAGATTGGAGCACAGATACGCAGTATTTT. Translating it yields CASSLASGDWSTDTQYF.

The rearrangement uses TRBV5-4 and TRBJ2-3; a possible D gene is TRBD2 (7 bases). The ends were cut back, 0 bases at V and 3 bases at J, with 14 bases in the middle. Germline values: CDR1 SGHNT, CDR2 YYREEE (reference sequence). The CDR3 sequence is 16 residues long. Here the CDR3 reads CASSLAAGAKTDTQYF. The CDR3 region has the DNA TGTGCCAGCAGCTTGGCCGCGGGGGCAAAAACAGATACGCAGTATTTT.

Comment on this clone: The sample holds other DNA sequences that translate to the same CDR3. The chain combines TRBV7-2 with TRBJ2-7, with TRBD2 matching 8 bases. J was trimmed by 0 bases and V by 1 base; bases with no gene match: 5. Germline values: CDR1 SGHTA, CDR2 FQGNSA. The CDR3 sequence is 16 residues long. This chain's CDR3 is CASSLGLAGNSYEQYF. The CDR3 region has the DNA TGTGCCAGCAGCTTAGGGCTAGCGGGTAACTCCTACGAGCAGTACTTC. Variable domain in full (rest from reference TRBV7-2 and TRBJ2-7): GAGVSQSPSNKVTEKGKDVELRCDPISGHTALYWYRQSLGQGLEFLIYFQGNSAPDKSGLPSDRFSAERTGGSVSTLTIQRTQQEDSAVYLCASSLGLAGNSYEQYFGPGTRLTVT.

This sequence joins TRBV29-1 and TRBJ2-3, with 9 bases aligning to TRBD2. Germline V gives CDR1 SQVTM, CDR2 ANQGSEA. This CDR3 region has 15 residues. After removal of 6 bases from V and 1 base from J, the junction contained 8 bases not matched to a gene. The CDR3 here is CSVLGSSGGTDTQYF. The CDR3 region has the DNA TGCAGCGTCCTAGGGTCTAGCGGGGGCACAGATACGCAGTATTTT.

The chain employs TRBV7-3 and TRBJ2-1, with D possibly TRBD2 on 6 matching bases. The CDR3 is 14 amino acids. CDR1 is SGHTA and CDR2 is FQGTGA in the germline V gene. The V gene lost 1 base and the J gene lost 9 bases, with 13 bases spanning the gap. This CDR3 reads CASSLSLSSGEQFF. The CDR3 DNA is TGTGCCAGCAGCTTAAGCTTAAGTAGCGGTGAGCAGTTCTTC. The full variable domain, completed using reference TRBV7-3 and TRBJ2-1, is GAGVSQTPSNKVTEKGKYVELRCDPISGHTALYWYRQSLGQGPEFLIYFQGTGAADDSGLPNDRFFAVRPEGSVSTLKIQRTERGDSAVYLCASSLSLSSGEQFFGPGTRLTVL.

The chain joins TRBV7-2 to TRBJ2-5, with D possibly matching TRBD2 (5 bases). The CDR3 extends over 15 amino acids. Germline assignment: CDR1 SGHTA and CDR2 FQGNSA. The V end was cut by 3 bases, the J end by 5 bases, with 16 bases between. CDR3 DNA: TGTGCCAGCAGCTTCTTCCAGATCAGGAGGGAGACCCAGTACTTC. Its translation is CASSFFQIRRETQYF.

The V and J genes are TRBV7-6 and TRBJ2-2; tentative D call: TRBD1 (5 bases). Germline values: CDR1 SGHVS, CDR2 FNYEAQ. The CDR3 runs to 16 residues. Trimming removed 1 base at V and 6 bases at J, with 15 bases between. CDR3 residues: CASSLEPGLGPGELFF. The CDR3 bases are TGTGCCAGCAGCTTAGAGCCAGGGTTAGGTCCCGGGGAGCTGTTTTTT.

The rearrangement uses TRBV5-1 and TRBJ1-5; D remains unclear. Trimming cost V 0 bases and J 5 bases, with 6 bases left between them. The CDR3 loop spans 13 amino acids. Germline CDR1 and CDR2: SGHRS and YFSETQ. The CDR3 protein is CASSLAGDQPQHF. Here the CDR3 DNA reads TGCGCCAGCAGCTTGGCCGGGGATCAGCCCCAGCATTTT.

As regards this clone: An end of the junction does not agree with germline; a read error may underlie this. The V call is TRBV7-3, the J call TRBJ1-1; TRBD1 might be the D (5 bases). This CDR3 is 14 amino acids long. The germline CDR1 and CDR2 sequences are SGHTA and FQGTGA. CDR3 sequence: CASSLKSWGTQAFF. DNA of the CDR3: TGTGCCAGCAGCTTAAAAAGCTGGGGCACTCAAGCTTTCTTT.

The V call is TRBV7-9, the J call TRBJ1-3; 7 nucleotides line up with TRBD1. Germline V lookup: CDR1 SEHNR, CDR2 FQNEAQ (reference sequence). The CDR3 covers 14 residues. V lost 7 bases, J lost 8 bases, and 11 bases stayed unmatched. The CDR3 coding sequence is TGTGCCAGCAAGAGACAGGGAGGTTTAGACACCATATATTTT. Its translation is CASKRQGGLDTIYF. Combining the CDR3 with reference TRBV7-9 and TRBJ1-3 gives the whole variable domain DTGVSQNPRHKITKRGQNVTFRCDPISEHNRLYWYRQTLGQGPEFLTYFQNEAQLEKSRLLSDRFSAERPKGSFSTLEIQRTEQGDSAMYLCASKRQGGLDTIYFGEGSWLTVV.

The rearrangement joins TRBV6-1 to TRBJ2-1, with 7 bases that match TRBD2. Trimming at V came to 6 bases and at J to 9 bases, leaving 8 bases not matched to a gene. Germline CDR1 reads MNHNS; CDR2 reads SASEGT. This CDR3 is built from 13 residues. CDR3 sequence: CASSAAGRTEQFF. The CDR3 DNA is TGTGCCAGCAGCGCAGCGGGACGAACTGAGCAGTTCTTC.

CDR3 DNA: TGTGCCAGCAGCTTGGCGACAGGGGGTCCACAAGAGACCCAGTACTTC. It translates to CASSLATGGPQETQYF. This sequence joins TRBV5-6 and TRBJ2-5, with 9 bases fitting TRBD1. The trim removed 0 bases at V and 2 bases at J, leaving 5 bases unmatched. Germline values: CDR1 SGHDT, CDR2 YYEEEE. This CDR3 is built from 16 residues.

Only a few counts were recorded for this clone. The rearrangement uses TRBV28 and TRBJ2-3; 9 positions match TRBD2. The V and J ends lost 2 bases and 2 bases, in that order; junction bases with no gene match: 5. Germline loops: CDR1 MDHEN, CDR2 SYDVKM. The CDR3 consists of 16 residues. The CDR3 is CASSLGAGGITDTQYF. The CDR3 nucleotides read TGTGCCAGCAGTTTAGGGGCGGGAGGGATCACAGATACGCAGTATTTT.

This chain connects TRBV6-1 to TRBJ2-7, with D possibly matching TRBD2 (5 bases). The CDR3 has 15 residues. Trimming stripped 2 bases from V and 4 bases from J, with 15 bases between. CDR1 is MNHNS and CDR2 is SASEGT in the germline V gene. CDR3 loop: CASSESQLVVYEQYF. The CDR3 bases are TGTGCCAGCAGTGAATCTCAACTAGTGGTTTACGAGCAGTACTTC.

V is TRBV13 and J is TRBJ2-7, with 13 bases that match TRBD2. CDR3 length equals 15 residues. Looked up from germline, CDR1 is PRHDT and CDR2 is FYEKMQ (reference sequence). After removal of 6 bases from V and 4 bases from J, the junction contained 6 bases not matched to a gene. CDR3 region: CASSSGTSGIYEQYF. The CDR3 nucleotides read TGTGCCAGCAGTTCAGGGACTAGCGGGATTTACGAGCAGTACTTC.

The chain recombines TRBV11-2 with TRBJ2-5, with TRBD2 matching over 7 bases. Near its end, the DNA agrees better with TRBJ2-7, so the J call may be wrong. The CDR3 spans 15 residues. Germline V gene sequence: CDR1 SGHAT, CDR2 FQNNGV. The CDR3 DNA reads TGTGCCAGCAGCGAAACGTGGGGGGAGGGCTACGAGCAGTACTTC. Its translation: CASSETWGEGYEQYF.

CDR3 loop: CASSPLRGEEEKLFF. CDR3 nucleotide sequence: TGTGCCAGCTCACCACTTCGGGGGGAGGAAGAAAAACTGTTTTTT. The rearrangement uses TRBV18 and TRBJ1-4, with D perhaps TRBD1 (5 bases). V lost 1 base and J 8 bases, leaving 14 bases between the germline ends. Germline CDR1 reads KGHSH; CDR2 reads LQKENI. The CDR3 is made up of 15 amino acids.

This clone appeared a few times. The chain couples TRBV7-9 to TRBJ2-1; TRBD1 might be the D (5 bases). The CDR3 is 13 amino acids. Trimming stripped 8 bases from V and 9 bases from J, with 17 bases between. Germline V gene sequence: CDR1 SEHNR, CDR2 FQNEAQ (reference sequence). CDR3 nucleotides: TGTGCCAGCGAGAGCCCAAGCCAGGGTGAGCAGTTCTTC. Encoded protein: CASESPSQGEQFF.

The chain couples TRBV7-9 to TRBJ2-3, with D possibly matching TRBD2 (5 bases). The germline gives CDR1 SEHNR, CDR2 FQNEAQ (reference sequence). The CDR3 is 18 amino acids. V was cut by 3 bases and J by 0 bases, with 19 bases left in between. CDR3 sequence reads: CASSFRGRRNISTDTQYF. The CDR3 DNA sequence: TGTGCCAGCAGCTTCAGAGGGCGTAGGAATATTAGCACAGATACGCAGTATTTT.

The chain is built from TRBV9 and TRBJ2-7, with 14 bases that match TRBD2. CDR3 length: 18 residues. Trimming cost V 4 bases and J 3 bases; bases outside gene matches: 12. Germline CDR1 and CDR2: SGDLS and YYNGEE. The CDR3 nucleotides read TGTGCCAGCAGCTCCGGGACTAGCGGGAGAAGGGTAGGCTACGAGCAGTACTTC. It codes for CASSSGTSGRRVGYEQYF.

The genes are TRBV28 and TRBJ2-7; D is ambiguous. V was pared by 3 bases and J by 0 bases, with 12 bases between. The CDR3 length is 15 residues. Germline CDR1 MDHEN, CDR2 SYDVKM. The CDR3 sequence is CASSFGNAASYEQYF. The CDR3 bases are TGTGCCAGCAGTTTTGGCAACGCTGCCTCCTACGAGCAGTACTTC. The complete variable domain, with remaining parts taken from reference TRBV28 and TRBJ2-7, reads DVKVTQSSRYLVKRTGEKVFLECVQDMDHENMFWYRQDPGLGLRLIYFSYDVKMKEKGDIPEGYSVSREKKERFSLILESASTNQTSMYLCASSFGNAASYEQYFGPGTRLTVT.

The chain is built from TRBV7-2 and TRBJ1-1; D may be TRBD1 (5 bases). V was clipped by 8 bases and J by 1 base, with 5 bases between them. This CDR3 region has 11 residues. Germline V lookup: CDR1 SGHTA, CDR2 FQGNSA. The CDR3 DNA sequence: TGTGCCAGCGGACAGAACACTGAAGCTTTCTTT. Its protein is CASGQNTEAFF.